A selection of T cell receptor beta chains follows, all from one sample in a study of blood T cell repertoires in COVID-19. Clones were read by immunoSEQ multiplex PCR, and TCRdb kept only the in-frame ones, dropping some. Of some 130,000 clones in the sample, around 88% are singletons; the top ten hold about a sixth. Sequencing used peripheral blood. The receptors were gathered from a woman in her forties or fifties who had recovered from COVID-19. CDR3s include the opening cysteine and the closing phenylalanine or tryptophan. Fields, in order: D gene, J gene, clone size, V gene, CDR3 protein, CDR3 DNA. A D gene is named only where the DNA matches it firmly. Clone size is given for some rows only: seen once, a few or many times, or a class if the clone is expanded.

>TRBD1|TRBJ1-6|.|TRBV19
CASSKLRRTGDNSPLHF
TGTGCCAGTAGTAAACTCCGTAGGACAGGGGATAATTCACCCCTCCACTTT
>.|TRBJ1-2|once|TRBV10-3
CAISDGDYNQGPPYGYTF
TGTGCCATCAGTGATGGGGACTACAATCAGGGTCCTCCTTATGGCTACACCTTC
>TRBD1|TRBJ1-3|.|TRBV7-8
CASSPTGGLGNTIYF
TGTGCCAGCAGCCCAACAGGGGGCTTAGGAAACACCATATATTTT
>.|TRBJ1-3|.|TRBV4-1
CASSQVGSRGNTIYF
TGCGCCAGCAGCCAAGTAGGGAGCAGGGGTAACACCATATATTTT
>TRBD2|TRBJ2-7|.|TRBV7-2
CASSLGLADIYEQYF
TGTGCCAGCAGCTTGGGACTAGCAGATATATACGAGCAGTACTTC
>.|TRBJ1-4|.|TRBV18
CASSPVRARNEKLFF
TGTGCCAGCTCACCAGTCCGTGCCAGAAATGAAAAACTGTTTTTT
>.|TRBJ2-2|.|TRBV3-1/TRBV3-2
CASSQLGQWGERESTGELFF
TGTGCCAGCAGCCAACTGGGACAGTGGGGAGAGCGGGAGAGCACCGGGGAGCTGTTTTTT
>.|TRBJ2-5|once|TRBV5-1
CASSFDSQETQYF
TGCGCCAGCAGCTTTGACAGTCAAGAGACCCAGTACTTC
>TRBD1|TRBJ2-2|.|TRBV11-2
CASSSRQGAGELFF
TGTGCCAGCAGCTCCAGACAGGGAGCCGGGGAGCTGTTTTTT
>.|TRBJ1-1|.|TRBV13
CASSFRGRFEAFF
TGTGCCAGCAGCTTTCGTGGGAGGTTTGAAGCTTTCTTT
>TRBD1|TRBJ1-2|.|TRBV14
CASSQGTGTRYTF
TGTGCCAGCAGCCAAGGGACAGGGACCCGCTACACCTTC
>TRBD2|TRBJ2-2|.|TRBV27
CASRKSGRVTGELFF
TGTGCCAGCAGAAAAAGCGGGAGAGTCACCGGGGAGCTGTTTTTT
>.|TRBJ2-1|few|TRBV5-1
CASSSLGSSYNEQFF
TGCGCCAGCAGCTCCCTCGGGAGCTCCTACAATGAGCAGTTCTTC
>.|TRBJ1-2|.|TRBV12-3/TRBV12-4
CASSLDKNYGYTF
TGTGCCAGCAGTTTGGACAAGAACTATGGCTACACCTTC
>.|TRBJ2-7|once|TRBV7-8
CASSHSEGHSYEQYF
TGTGCCAGCAGCCATTCAGAGGGCCACTCCTACGAGCAGTACTTC
>TRBD1|TRBJ2-3|.|TRBV4-3
CASSLGTGPRRSTDTQYF
TGCGCCAGCAGCCTTGGGACAGGGCCACGTAGGAGCACAGATACGCAGTATTTT
>.|TRBJ1-6|.|TRBV12-3/TRBV12-4
CASSLSGNSPLHF
TGTGCCAGCAGTTTAAGCGGAAATTCACCCCTCCACTTT
>.|TRBJ2-7|.|TRBV9
CASSSRAPTGTGEQYF
TGTGCCAGCAGCTCAAGAGCCCCGACAGGCACTGGGGAGCAGTACTTC
>TRBD2|TRBJ2-5|.|TRBV7-9
CASSYPGLGQETQYF
TGTGCCAGCAGCTACCCCGGACTAGGACAAGAGACCCAGTACTTC
>.|TRBJ1-2|.|TRBV6-5
CATSGEDGYTF
TGTGCCACCTCGGGGGAGGATGGCTACACCTTC
>TRBD2|TRBJ2-2|few|TRBV27
CASRLAGGTGELFF
TGTGCCAGCAGATTAGCGGGAGGCACCGGGGAGCTGTTTTTT
>TRBD1|TRBJ1-1|.|TRBV19
CASKGQGYTEAFF
TGTGCCAGTAAGGGACAGGGGTACACTGAAGCTTTCTTT
>.|TRBJ2-2|.|TRBV6-1
CASSEVLGGRESGELFF
TGTGCCAGCAGTGAGGTCTTAGGTGGTCGGGAATCAGGGGAGCTGTTTTTT
>.|TRBJ1-1|few|TRBV7-9
CASSSDQGPRGTEAFF
TGTGCCAGCAGCTCCGATCAAGGGCCCCGGGGCACTGAAGCTTTCTTT
>.|TRBJ2-3|.|TRBV11-2
CASSSLGRGAGDTQYF
TGTGCCAGCAGCTCACTAGGTCGGGGGGCCGGAGATACGCAGTATTTT
>.|TRBJ2-7|few|TRBV19
CASSIGTREQYF
TGTGCCAGTAGTATCGGGACAAGGGAGCAGTACTTC
>.|TRBJ2-1|.|TRBV2
CASRFSRGITYNEQFF
TGTGCCAGCAGGTTTTCTAGGGGGATAACCTACAATGAGCAGTTCTTC
>.|TRBJ2-7|once|TRBV5-6
CASSLGASYEQYF
TGTGCCAGCAGCTTGGGGGCCTCCTACGAGCAGTACTTC
>TRBD2|TRBJ2-3|.|TRBV9
CASSPIGTAGGPDTQYF
TGTGCCAGCAGCCCGATCGGGACCGCGGGGGGACCAGATACGCAGTATTTT
>TRBD1|TRBJ1-4|.|TRBV16
CASSRDRGREKLFF
TGTGCCAGCAGTCGGGACAGGGGGCGAGAAAAACTGTTTTTT
>TRBD1|TRBJ2-7|.|TRBV27
CASSLSKGGNYEQYF
TGTGCCAGCAGTTTATCGAAAGGGGGCAACTACGAGCAGTACTTC
>.|TRBJ1-5|once|TRBV2
CASSRDSRGNQPQHF
TGTGCCAGCAGTCGTGACAGCCGTGGCAATCAGCCCCAGCATTTT
>.|TRBJ1-5|few|TRBV7-8
CASSPWGGQPQHF
TGTGCCAGCAGCCCCTGGGGGGGACAGCCCCAGCATTTT
>TRBD1|TRBJ1-6|.|TRBV27
CASMGQGNSPLHF
TGTGCCAGCATGGGACAGGGGAATTCACCCCTCCACTTT
>.|TRBJ2-7|.|TRBV14
CASSQTGYEQYF
TGTGCCAGCAGCCAAACGGGATACGAGCAGTACTTC
>TRBD2|TRBJ2-7|once|TRBV7-2
CASSLGTSIYEQYF
TGTGCCAGCAGCCTCGGGACTAGCATCTACGAGCAGTACTTC
>.|TRBJ2-2|.|TRBV19
CASTESTGRGPTGELFF
TGTGCCAGTACCGAATCGACAGGGCGGGGCCCGACCGGGGAGCTGTTTTTT